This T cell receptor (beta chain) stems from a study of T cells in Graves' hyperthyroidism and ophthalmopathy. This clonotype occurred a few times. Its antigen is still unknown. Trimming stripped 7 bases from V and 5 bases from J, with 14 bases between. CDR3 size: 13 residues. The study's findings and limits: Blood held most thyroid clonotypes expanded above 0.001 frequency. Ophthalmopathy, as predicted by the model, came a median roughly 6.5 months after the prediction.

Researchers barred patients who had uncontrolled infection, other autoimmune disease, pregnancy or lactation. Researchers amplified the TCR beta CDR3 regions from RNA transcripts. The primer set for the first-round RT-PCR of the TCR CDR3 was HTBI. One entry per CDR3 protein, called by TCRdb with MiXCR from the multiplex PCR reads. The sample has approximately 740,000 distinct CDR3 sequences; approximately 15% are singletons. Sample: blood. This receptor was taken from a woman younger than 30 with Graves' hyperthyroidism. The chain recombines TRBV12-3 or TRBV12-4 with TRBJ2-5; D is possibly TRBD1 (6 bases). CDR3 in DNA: TGTGCCAGCACCCCGGACAGACTTGAGACCCAGTACTTC. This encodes CASTPDRLETQYF.